This T cell receptor (beta chain) was observed in a study of vaccination and CD4 T cells after COVID-19. This clonotype was counted only a few times. The antigen remains undetermined. The treatment was: approximately 9-day PBMC culture with coronavirus spike peptide pools or control peptides (ViraFEST assay). The Oncomine TCR Beta short-read assay was what sequenced the DNA obtained from cultured CD4+ T cells. Using its own MiXCR run on the PCR reads, TCRdb lists one record per CDR3 protein. The sample carries 20,000 to 25,000 distinct CDR3 sequences, roughly three fifths recorded once. The germline CDR1 and CDR2 sequences are SGHNT and YENEEA. Deletions cut 7 bases from V and 5 bases from J, with 17 bases between. The CDR3 covers 14 residues.

The chain recombines TRBV11-3 with TRBJ1-1; weak D call: TRBD1 (5 bases). The TCR was taken from a human donor who received a COVID-19 vaccine. The sample consisted of CD4+ T cells from blood, cultured in vitro, taken after SARS-CoV-2 vaccination. The CDR3 region is CASKINRLGTEAFF. The CDR3 bases are TGTGCCAGCAAAATAAACAGGTTAGGGACTGAAGCTTTCTTT.